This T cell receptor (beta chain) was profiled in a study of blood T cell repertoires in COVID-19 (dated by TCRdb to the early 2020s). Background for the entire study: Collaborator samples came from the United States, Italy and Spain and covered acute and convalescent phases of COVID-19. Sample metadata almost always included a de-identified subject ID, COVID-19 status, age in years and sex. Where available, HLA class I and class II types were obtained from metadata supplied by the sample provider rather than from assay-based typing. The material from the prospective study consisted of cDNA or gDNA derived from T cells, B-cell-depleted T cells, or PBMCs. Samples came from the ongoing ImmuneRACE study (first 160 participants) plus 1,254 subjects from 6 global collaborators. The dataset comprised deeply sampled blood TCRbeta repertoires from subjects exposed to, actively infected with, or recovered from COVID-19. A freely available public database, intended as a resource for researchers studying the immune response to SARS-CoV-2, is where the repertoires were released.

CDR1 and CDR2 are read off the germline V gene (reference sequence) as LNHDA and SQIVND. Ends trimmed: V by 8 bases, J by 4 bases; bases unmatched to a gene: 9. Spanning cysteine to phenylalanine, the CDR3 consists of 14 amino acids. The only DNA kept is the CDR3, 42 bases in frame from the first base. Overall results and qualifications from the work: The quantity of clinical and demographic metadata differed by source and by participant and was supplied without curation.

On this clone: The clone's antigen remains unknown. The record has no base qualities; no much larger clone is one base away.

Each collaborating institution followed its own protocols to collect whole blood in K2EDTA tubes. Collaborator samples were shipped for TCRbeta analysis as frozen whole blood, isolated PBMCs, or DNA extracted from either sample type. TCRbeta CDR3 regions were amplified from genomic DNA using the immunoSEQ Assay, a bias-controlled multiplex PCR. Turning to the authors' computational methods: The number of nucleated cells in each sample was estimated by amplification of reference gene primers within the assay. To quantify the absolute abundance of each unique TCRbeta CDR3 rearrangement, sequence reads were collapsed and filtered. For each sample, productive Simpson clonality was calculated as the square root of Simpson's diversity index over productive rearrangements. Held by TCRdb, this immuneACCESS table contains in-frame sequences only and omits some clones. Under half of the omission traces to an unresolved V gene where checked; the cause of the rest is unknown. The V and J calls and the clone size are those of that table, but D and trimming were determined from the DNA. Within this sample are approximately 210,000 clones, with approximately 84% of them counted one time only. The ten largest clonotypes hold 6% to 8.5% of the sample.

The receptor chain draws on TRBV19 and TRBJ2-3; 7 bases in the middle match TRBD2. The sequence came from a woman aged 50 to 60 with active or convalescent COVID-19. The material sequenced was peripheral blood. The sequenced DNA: TGTGCCAGTCACACCGGGAGGAAGGCAGATACGCAGTATTTT. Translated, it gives CASHTGRKADTQYF.